The 25 T cell receptor beta chains listed next were all sequenced from one sample in a study of PD-1 blockade in classical Hodgkin lymphoma. After autologous stem cell transplantation all patients relapsed, and prior brentuximab vedotin exposure differed between cohorts. Sequencing used immunoSEQ multiplex PCR; TCRdb keeps in-frame clones, though not all of them. The sample yields about 41,000 clones, 76% seen once. The sequences come from peripheral blood mononuclear cells (PBMCs), collected at baseline. These receptors were obtained from a human donor with classical Hodgkin lymphoma.

This clone has just a few counts. The chain recombines TRBV7-3 with TRBJ2-2; unclear D gene. CDR3 size: 11 residues. Germline V gene data show CDR1 as SGHTA and CDR2 as FQGTGA. V was cut by 5 bases and J by 8 bases, with 6 bases left in between. Written as DNA, the CDR3 is TGTGCCAGCAGCCCTGGGGGGGAGCTGTTTTTT. This encodes CASSPGGELFF.

The chain has TRBV6-1 and TRBJ2-6; no clear D gene. The CDR3 consists of 16 residues. The germline gives CDR1 MNHNS, CDR2 SASEGT. V was shortened by 4 bases and J by 1 base, with 11 bases between the two germline ends. The CDR3 reads CASSGPGNSGANVLTF. The DNA of the CDR3 is TGTGCCAGCAGTGGGCCAGGAAATTCTGGGGCCAACGTCCTGACTTTC.

The chain carries TRBV30 and TRBJ1-1; D is uncertain. CDR3 length: 13 amino acids. The ends were cut back, 2 bases at V and 1 base at J, with 8 bases in the middle. Looked up from germline, CDR1 is GTSNPN and CDR2 is SVGIG (reference sequence). This CDR3 is CAWSRYRNTEAFF. The CDR3 region has the DNA TGTGCCTGGAGTAGGTACAGGAACACTGAAGCTTTCTTT.

This chain connects TRBV7-8 to TRBJ2-7; 12 bases match TRBD2. The length of the CDR3 is 15 residues. J was trimmed by 5 bases and V by 4 bases; bases with no gene match: 6. Germline V gene data show CDR1 as SGHVS and CDR2 as FQNEAQ. CDR3 protein: CASSSGLAGRDEQYF. CDR3 sequence (DNA): TGTGCCAGCAGCTCTGGACTAGCGGGAAGGGACGAGCAGTACTTC.

This clone was seen just once. The V gene is TRBV14, the J gene TRBJ1-4; maybe TRBD1 (5 bases). CDR3 length: 16 residues. Trimming removed 0 bases at V and 8 bases at J, with 16 bases between. In germline, CDR1 is SGHDN, CDR2 FVKESK. Here the CDR3 reads CASSQDLGGTREKLFF. DNA of the CDR3: TGTGCCAGCAGCCAAGATCTAGGAGGGACGCGGGAAAAACTGTTTTTT.

J is TRBJ2-5 and V is TRBV30; TRBD2 matches 12 bases. The germline gives CDR1 GTSNPN, CDR2 SVGIG (reference sequence). Losses at the gene ends were 3 bases for V and 4 bases for J; bases not matched to a gene: 6. The CDR3 extends over 15 amino acids. CDR3 nucleotide sequence: TGTGCCTGGAGAAATCGGGGACTAGCGGGAGAGACCCAGTACTTC. As protein: CAWRNRGLAGETQYF.

This clone was found a few times. V is TRBV6-6 and J is TRBJ1-2; D remains unclear. The CDR3 totals 14 residues. V lost 7 bases to trimming and J lost 0 bases, with 12 bases between them. Per germline, CDR1 MNHNY and CDR2 SVGAGI (reference sequence). CDR3 residues: CASTTVQSNYGYTF. Here the CDR3 DNA reads TGTGCCAGCACCACAGTACAGTCTAACTATGGCTACACCTTC.

The V and J genes are TRBV19 and TRBJ2-7, with 12 positions matching TRBD2. Germline-derived CDR1 and CDR2 are LNHDA and SQIVND (reference sequence). The V gene end was trimmed by 7 bases and the J gene end by 5 bases; junction bases not matched to a gene: 6. This CDR3 comprises 14 residues. The CDR3 DNA reads TGTGCCAGTACGACGACTAGCGGGAGACACGAGCAGTACTTC. Translated, it gives CASTTTSGRHEQYF.

This clone is medium-sized within its sample. CDR3 sequence: CASSERGTEAFF. The CDR3 DNA is TGTGCCAGCAGTGAACGGGGCACTGAAGCTTTCTTT. This sequence joins TRBV25-1 and TRBJ1-1, with D uncertain. The CDR3 loop spans 12 amino acids. Germline V gene data show CDR1 as MGHDK and CDR2 as SYGVNS. Trimming took off 2 bases at V and 4 bases at J, with 5 bases between the two ends. The full variable domain, rest sourced from reference TRBV25-1 and TRBJ1-1, is EADIYQTPRYLVIGTGKKITLECSQTMGHDKMYWYQQDPGMELHLIHYSYGVNSTEKGDLSSESTVSRIRTEHFPLTLESARPSHTSQYLCASSERGTEAFFGQGTRLTVV.

CDR3: CASSIQGVNTEAFF. CDR3 nucleotides: TGTGCCAGTAGTATCCAGGGGGTGAACACTGAAGCTTTCTTT. V gene TRBV19 combines with J gene TRBJ1-1, with TRBD1 matching over 7 bases. Germline lookup yields CDR1 LNHDA and CDR2 SQIVND (reference sequence). The CDR3 spans 14 residues. The ends lost 3 bases at V and 0 bases at J; junction bases unmatched: 1.

This chain joins TRBV28 and TRBJ2-1, with 9 bases lining up with TRBD2. CDR3 size: 15 residues. Germline V gives CDR1 MDHEN, CDR2 SYDVKM. V gave up 5 bases and J gave up 3 bases; unmatched junction bases: 5. CDR3 protein: CASSQLAGSYNEQFF. CDR3 coding DNA: TGTGCCAGCAGTCAACTAGCGGGCAGCTACAATGAGCAGTTCTTC.

The chain has TRBV19 and TRBJ2-6; 12 nucleotides line up with TRBD2. This CDR3 contains 18 residues. V trimming: 7 bases; J trimming: 2 bases; junction bases outside the gene matches: 9. Germline assignment: CDR1 LNHDA and CDR2 SQIVND (reference sequence). DNA of the CDR3: TGTGCCAGTACTGCCGGACTAGCGGGACTCACTGGGGCCAACGTCCTGACTTTC. It encodes CASTAGLAGLTGANVLTF.

This clone was counted only a few times. The chain uses TRBV9 and TRBJ1-1; D is unresolved. Trimming pared 2 bases from V and 5 bases from J, leaving 16 bases between. Per the germline V gene, CDR1 is SGDLS and CDR2 is YYNGEE. The CDR3 length is 15 residues. The DNA for the CDR3 is TGTGCCAGCAGCGTGGGTTCGATTTCTGGTACTGAAGCTTTCTTT. Amino acids: CASSVGSISGTEAFF.

The chain joins TRBV7-9 to TRBJ2-5; 8 bases agree with TRBD1. CDR3 length equals 15 residues. With 7 bases clipped from V and 6 bases from J, the junction kept 13 bases outside the gene matches. Germline V gene data show CDR1 as SEHNR and CDR2 as FQNEAQ (reference sequence). The CDR3, as DNA: TGTGCCAGCACAAAGGGAGGACAGGGTGGACAGACCCAGTACTTC. This encodes CASTKGGQGGQTQYF.

This chain connects TRBV7-9 to TRBJ1-1; 7 positions agree with TRBD1. V lost 5 bases and J lost 3; bases outside the gene matches: 21. The V gene's germline CDR1 is SEHNR and CDR2 FQNEAQ (reference sequence). This CDR3 has 19 residues. DNA for the CDR3: TGTGCCAGCAGCCCCCGAGGCCCTCTACACAGGGGAAAGGACACTGAAGCTTTCTTT. This sequence encodes CASSPRGPLHRGKDTEAFF.

As DNA, the CDR3 is TGTGCCAGCAGCTTTGGTAGCGTAACCTACGAGCAGTACTTC. Its translation is CASSFGSVTYEQYF. The rearrangement links TRBV7-2 to TRBJ2-7; D is possibly TRBD2 (5 bases). This CDR3 contains 14 residues. Germline CDR1 SGHTA, CDR2 FQGNSA. Trimming took off 3 bases at V and 2 bases at J, with 11 bases between the two ends.

The chain has TRBV19 and TRBJ2-1, with a possible D match to TRBD2 (6 bases). The germline V and J ends were trimmed by 8 bases and 6 bases, with 17 bases remaining between them. The CDR3 totals 14 residues. Germline values: CDR1 LNHDA, CDR2 SQIVND (reference sequence). The CDR3 sequence is CASAMRAGTNEQFF. Here the CDR3 DNA reads TGTGCCAGTGCTATGAGGGCGGGAACCAATGAGCAGTTCTTC.

This clone turned up a few times. The chain is built from TRBV10-3 and TRBJ2-7; D unresolved. The germline V and J ends were trimmed by 2 bases and 4 bases, with 9 bases remaining between them. Germline-derived CDR1 and CDR2 are ENHRY and SYGVKD. This CDR3 comprises 13 residues. The CDR3 region has the DNA TGTGCCATCAGTGAGAGGGTGGGGTACGAGCAGTACTTC. Protein sequence: CAISERVGYEQYF.

The chain combines TRBV20-1 with TRBJ2-1; D remains ambiguous. This CDR3 comprises 10 residues. Trimming took 1 base from V and 6 from J, leaving 1 base between them. Germline V lookup: CDR1 DFQATT, CDR2 SNEGSKA (reference sequence). CDR3 region: CSARANEQFF. The CDR3, as DNA: TGCAGTGCTAGAGCCAATGAGCAGTTCTTC.

V usage is TRBV18 and J usage is TRBJ2-1; 8 nucleotides agree with TRBD1. The V gene end was trimmed by 6 bases and the J gene end by 6 bases; junction bases not matched to a gene: 10. CDR1 and CDR2 from the germline V gene are KGHSH and LQKENI. CDR3 size: 15 residues. In nucleotides, the CDR3 is TGTGCCAGCTCTCTCCTCGGACAGGGCAGCAATGAGCAGTTCTTC. This encodes CASSLLGQGSNEQFF. Complete variable domain (other parts from reference TRBV18 and TRBJ2-1): NAGVMQNPRHLVRRRGQEARLRCSPMKGHSHVYWYRQLPEEGLKFMVYLQKENIIDESGMPKERFSAEFPKEGPSILRIQQVVRGDSAAYFCASSLLGQGSNEQFFGPGTRLTVL.

In nucleotides, the CDR3 is TGTGCCAGCAGCCTTACGGGGTTCGAGCAGTACTTC. Its translation is CASSLTGFEQYF. V usage is TRBV5-8 and J usage is TRBJ2-7; possibly TRBD2 for D (5 bases). Trimming stripped 4 bases from V and 6 bases from J, with 11 bases between. The germline gives CDR1 SGHTS, CDR2 YDEGEE. The CDR3 covers 12 residues.

CDR3 residues: CASSLKLSYNEQFF. DNA of the CDR3: TGTGCCAGCAGCTTAAAACTATCCTACAATGAGCAGTTCTTC. The chain uses TRBV7-2 and TRBJ2-1; no clear D gene. From germline, CDR1 is SGHTA and CDR2 FQGNSA. The CDR3 extends over 14 amino acids. V was clipped by 2 bases and J by 1 base, with 6 bases between them.

The J gene is TRBJ1-5, the V gene TRBV9, with D unclear. Germline V gives CDR1 SGDLS, CDR2 YYNGEE. V lost 0 bases and J lost 4, with 11 bases in between. The CDR3 totals 15 residues. As DNA, the CDR3 is TGTGCCAGCAGCGTAGGAGCATCGGGGAATCAGCCCCAGCATTTT. As protein: CASSVGASGNQPQHF.

V gene TRBV6-1 combines with J gene TRBJ1-2; D unclear. V lost 4 bases and J 11 bases, leaving 20 bases between the germline ends. Looked up from germline, CDR1 is MNHNS and CDR2 is SASEGT. The CDR3 extends over 14 amino acids. Here the CDR3 reads CASSATGSSLGYTF. The DNA of the CDR3 is TGTGCCAGCAGTGCGACGGGCAGCTCCCTGGGGTACACCTTC.

The V and J genes are TRBV6-5 and TRBJ1-4; D remains ambiguous. The CDR3 extends over 14 amino acids. V lost 5 bases, J lost 13 bases, and 20 bases lay in between. Germline assignment: CDR1 MNHEY and CDR2 SVGAGI. CDR3 residues: CASSTSTLGLRLFF. In DNA form, the CDR3 reads TGTGCCAGCAGTACCTCCACCCTGGGTTTAAGACTGTTTTTT.